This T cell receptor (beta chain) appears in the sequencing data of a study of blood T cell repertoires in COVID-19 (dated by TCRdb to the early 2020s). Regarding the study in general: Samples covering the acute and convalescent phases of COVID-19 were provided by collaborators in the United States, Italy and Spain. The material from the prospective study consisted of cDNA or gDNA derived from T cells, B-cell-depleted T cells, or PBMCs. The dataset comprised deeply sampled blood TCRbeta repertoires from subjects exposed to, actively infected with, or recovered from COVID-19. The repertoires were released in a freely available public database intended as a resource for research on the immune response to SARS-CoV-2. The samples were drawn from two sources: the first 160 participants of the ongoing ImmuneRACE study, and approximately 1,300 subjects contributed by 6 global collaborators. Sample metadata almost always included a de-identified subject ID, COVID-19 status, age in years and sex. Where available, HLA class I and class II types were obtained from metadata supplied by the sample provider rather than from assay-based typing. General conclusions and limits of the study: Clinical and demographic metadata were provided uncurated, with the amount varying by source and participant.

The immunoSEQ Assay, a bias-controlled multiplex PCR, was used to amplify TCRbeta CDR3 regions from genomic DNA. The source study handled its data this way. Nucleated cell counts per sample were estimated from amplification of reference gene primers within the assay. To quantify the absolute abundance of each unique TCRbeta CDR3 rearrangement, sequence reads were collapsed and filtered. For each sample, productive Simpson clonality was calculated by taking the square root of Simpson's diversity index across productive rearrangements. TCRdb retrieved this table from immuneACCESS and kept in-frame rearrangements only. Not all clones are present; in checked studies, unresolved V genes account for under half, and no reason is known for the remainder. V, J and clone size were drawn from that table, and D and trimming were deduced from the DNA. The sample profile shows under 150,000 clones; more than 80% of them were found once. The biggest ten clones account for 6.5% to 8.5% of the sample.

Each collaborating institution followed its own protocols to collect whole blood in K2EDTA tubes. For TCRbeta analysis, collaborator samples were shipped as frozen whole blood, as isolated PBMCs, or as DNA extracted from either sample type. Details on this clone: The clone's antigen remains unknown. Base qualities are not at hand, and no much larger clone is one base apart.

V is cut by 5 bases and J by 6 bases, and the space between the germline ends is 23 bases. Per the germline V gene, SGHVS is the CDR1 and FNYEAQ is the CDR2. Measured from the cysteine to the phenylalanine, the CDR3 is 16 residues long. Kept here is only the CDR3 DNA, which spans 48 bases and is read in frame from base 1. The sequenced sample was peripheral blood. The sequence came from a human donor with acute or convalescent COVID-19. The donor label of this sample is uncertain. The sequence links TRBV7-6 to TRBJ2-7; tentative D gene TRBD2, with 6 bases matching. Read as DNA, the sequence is TGTGCCAGCAGCCCCCTACTTGGGACTTCTCCTGGCGAGCAGTACTTC. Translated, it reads CASSPLLGTSPGEQYF.